The clone carrying this TCR beta chain was observed a single time. The data are from a study of OX40 agonist ivuxolimab in advanced cancers. Clones were sequenced by immunoSEQ multiplex PCR, and TCRdb holds only the in-frame ones, with some missing. The sample yields about 69,000 clones, about 93% seen once. CDR1 is LNHNV, CDR2 YYDKDF, per germline (reference sequence). CDR3 length: 14 residues. V lost 0 bases and J lost 9, with 14 bases in between. This TCR derives from an adult with an advanced solid tumor such as melanoma, head and neck, liver or kidney cancer. Sequenced material: CD4+ or CD8+ T cells sorted from blood, taken in a trial of the OX40 agonist ivuxolimab. The chain carries TRBV15 and TRBJ1-1; the D is unclear. As DNA, the CDR3 is TGTGCCACCAGCAGAGACAACGCAGGAGATAAAGCTTTCTTT. Amino acid sequence: CATSRDNAGDKAFF.